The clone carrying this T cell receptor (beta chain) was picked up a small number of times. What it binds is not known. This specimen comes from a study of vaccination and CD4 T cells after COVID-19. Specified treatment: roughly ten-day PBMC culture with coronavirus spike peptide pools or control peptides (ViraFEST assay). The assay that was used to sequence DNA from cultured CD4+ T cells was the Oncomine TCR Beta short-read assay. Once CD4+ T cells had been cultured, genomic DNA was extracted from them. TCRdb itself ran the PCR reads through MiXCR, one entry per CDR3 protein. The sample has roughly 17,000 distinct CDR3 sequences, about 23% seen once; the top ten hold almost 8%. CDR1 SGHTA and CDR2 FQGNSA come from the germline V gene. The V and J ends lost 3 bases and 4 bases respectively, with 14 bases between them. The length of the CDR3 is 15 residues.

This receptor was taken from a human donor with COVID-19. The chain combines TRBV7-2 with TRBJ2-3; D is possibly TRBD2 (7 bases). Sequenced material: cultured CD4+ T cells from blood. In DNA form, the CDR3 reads TGTGCCAGCAGCTTTGGGGGGGGGCGGGCAGATACGCAGTATTTT. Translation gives CASSFGGGRADTQYF.